A single sample is the source of the 19 T cell receptor beta chains below, sequenced in a study of blood T cell repertoires in COVID-19. Profiled with immunoSEQ multiplex PCR; TCRdb holds only in-frame clones, not every one. The sample holds about 150,000 clones; roughly nine tenths are singletons and the top ten take 0.45% to 0.65%. The sequencing input was peripheral blood. The origin of the receptors is a man aged 50-59 years with acute or convalescent COVID-19.

J is TRBJ1-3 and V is TRBV11-2, with TRBD1 matching over 11 bases. J was trimmed by 2 bases and V by 5 bases; bases with no gene match: 2. This CDR3 contains 15 residues. Germline assignment: CDR1 SGHAT and CDR2 FQNNGV. This CDR3 reads CASSPDRGPGNTIYF. The CDR3 DNA sequence: TGTGCCAGCAGCCCGGACAGGGGGCCTGGAAACACCATATATTTT.

This chain uses TRBV27 with TRBJ2-2; D is undetermined. Germline values: CDR1 MNHEY, CDR2 SMNVEV (reference sequence). Trimming cost V 5 bases and J 7 bases, with 8 bases left between them. The CDR3 loop spans 12 amino acids. The CDR3 is CASSTRLGELFF. In DNA form, the CDR3 reads TGTGCCAGCAGTACGAGACTCGGGGAGCTGTTTTTT.

This chain links TRBV10-3 with TRBJ2-7, with TRBD2 matching over 14 bases. V shed 6 bases, J shed 0 bases, and the junction held 7 bases outside the gene matches. Germline CDR1 ENHRY, CDR2 SYGVKD. CDR3 length: 17 residues. CDR3 sequence reads: CAIRGGTSGGASYEQYF. CDR3 sequence (DNA): TGTGCCATCAGGGGAGGGACTAGCGGGGGAGCCTCCTACGAGCAGTACTTC.

The chain carries TRBV7-9 and TRBJ2-4; 10 bases fit TRBD1. Germline CDR1 and CDR2: SEHNR and FQNEAQ (reference sequence). This CDR3 is built from 17 residues. Trimming took 1 base from V and 6 from J; bases not matched to a gene: 9. The CDR3 DNA follows: TGTGCCAGCAGCTTAGAGACGGGACAGGGGTTCACAAACATTCAGTACTTC. Amino acids: CASSLETGQGFTNIQYF.

This sequence joins TRBV29-1 and TRBJ2-5; 7 bases agree with TRBD2. V shed 3 bases and J 7 bases; nucleotides not matched to a gene: 8. This CDR3 has 13 residues. The germline CDR1 and CDR2 sequences are SQVTM and ANQGSEA. CDR3 DNA sequence: TGCAGCGTTGATAGTACTAGCGAGGGGACCCAGTACTTC. It encodes CSVDSTSEGTQYF. Together with reference TRBV29-1 and TRBJ2-5, the CDR3 gives the full variable domain: SAVISQKPSRDICQRGTSLTIQCQVDSQVTMMFWYRQQPGQSLTLIATANQGSEATYESGFVIDKFPISRPNLTFSTLTVSNMSPEDSSIYLCSVDSTSEGTQYFGPGTRLLVL.

This chain uses TRBV7-9 with TRBJ2-6; D is unclear. Germline-derived CDR1 and CDR2 are SEHNR and FQNEAQ (reference sequence). The V and J ends lost 3 bases and 4 bases respectively, with 10 bases between them. The CDR3 is made up of 15 amino acids. The CDR3 is CASSLSHSGANVLTF. CDR3 nucleotide sequence: TGTGCCAGCAGCTTGTCCCACTCGGGGGCCAACGTCCTGACTTTC.

The chain has TRBV5-1 and TRBJ2-7; a possible D gene is TRBD1 (7 bases). The CDR3 covers 17 residues. Germline V gene data show CDR1 as SGHRS and CDR2 as YFSETQ. Trimming removed 0 bases at V and 4 bases at J, with 20 bases between. Here the CDR3 reads CASSLGADRDFLYEQYF. CDR3 nucleotides: TGCGCCAGCAGCTTGGGGGCAGACAGGGACTTCCTTTACGAGCAGTACTTC. Based on the CDR3 plus reference TRBV5-1 and TRBJ2-7, the full variable domain is KAGVTQTPRYLIKTRGQQVTLSCSPISGHRSVSWYQQTPGQGLQFLFEYFSETQRNKGNFPGRFSGRQFSNSRSEMNVSTLELGDSALYLCASSLGADRDFLYEQYFGPGTRLTVT.

This chain joins TRBV6-2 or TRBV6-3 and TRBJ2-3; D might be TRBD2 (5 bases). V lost 5 bases and J 1 base, leaving 13 bases between the germline ends. Germline CDR1 is MNHEY and CDR2 is SVGEGT. The CDR3 runs 15 residues. This CDR3 is CASSRLRYGTDTQYF. The CDR3, as DNA: TGTGCCAGCAGTAGACTACGCTATGGCACAGATACGCAGTATTTT.

The genes are TRBV28 and TRBJ1-6; 9 bases are a match to TRBD1. Trimming removed 6 bases from V and 3 bases from J; junction bases left unmatched: 3. Germline V gives CDR1 MDHEN, CDR2 SYDVKM. There are 15 residues in the CDR3. The CDR3 sequence: CASRGTGNYNSPLHF. CDR3 sequence (DNA): TGTGCCAGCAGAGGGACAGGGAACTATAATTCACCCCTCCACTTT.

The V call is TRBV18, the J call TRBJ1-2; 8 bases align to TRBD1. J was trimmed by 4 bases and V by 3 bases; bases with no gene match: 7. CDR3 length: 15 amino acids. Germline V CDR1 and CDR2: KGHSH, LQKENI. The CDR3 coding sequence is TGTGCCAGCTCACCGGATGCAGGGGGCAGCTATGGCTACACCTTC. Its protein is CASSPDAGGSYGYTF. Based on the CDR3 plus reference TRBV18 and TRBJ1-2, the full variable domain is NAGVMQNPRHLVRRRGQEARLRCSPMKGHSHVYWYRQLPEEGLKFMVYLQKENIIDESGMPKERFSAEFPKEGPSILRIQQVVRGDSAAYFCASSPDAGGSYGYTFGSGTRLTVV.

The chain joins TRBV9 to TRBJ1-6; D call uncertain. Germline CDR1 reads SGDLS; CDR2 reads YYNGEE. V shed 0 bases and J shed 6 bases, with 10 bases lying between them. CDR3 length: 15 amino acids. In DNA form, the CDR3 reads TGTGCCAGCAGCGTAGTGGGAGAGGGTAATTCACCCCTCCACTTT. It specifies CASSVVGEGNSPLHF.

V is TRBV7-9 and J is TRBJ1-4; D may be TRBD1 (6 bases). Germline CDR1 SEHNR, CDR2 FQNEAQ (reference sequence). The CDR3 totals 14 residues. The V and J ends lost 1 base and 6 bases respectively, with 9 bases between them. The CDR3 spells CASSLDRVHEKLFF. The CDR3 nucleotides are TGTGCCAGCAGCTTAGACAGGGTGCATGAAAAACTGTTTTTT.

The rearrangement joins TRBV5-6 to TRBJ2-2; TRBD1 matches 7 bases. V was clipped by 5 bases and J by 2 bases; unmatched bases: 3. The germline V gene has CDR1 SGHDT and CDR2 YYEEEE. The CDR3 spans 14 residues. The CDR3 bases are TGTGCCAGCAGAAGGGACAGAAACACCGGGGAGCTGTTTTTT. Its protein is CASRRDRNTGELFF. Complete variable domain (other parts from reference TRBV5-6 and TRBJ2-2): DAGVTQSPTHLIKTRGQQVTLRCSPKSGHDTVSWYQQALGQGPQFIFQYYEEEERQRGNFPDRFSGHQFPNYSSELNVNALLLGDSALYLCASRRDRNTGELFFGEGSRLTVL.

The CDR3 loop reads CASGLNRGLNEKLFF. DNA for the CDR3: TGTGCCAGCGGCTTAAACAGGGGATTGAATGAAAAACTGTTTTTT. V and J are TRBV28 and TRBJ1-4, with TRBD1 matching over 7 bases. Germline V lookup: CDR1 MDHEN, CDR2 SYDVKM. The V segment lost 8 bases and the J segment 5 bases; nucleotides outside the gene matches: 11. The CDR3 length is 15 residues.

This chain links TRBV11-2 with TRBJ1-3; a weak D match, TRBD1 (6 bases). The germline gives CDR1 SGHAT, CDR2 FQNNGV. Deletions cut 5 bases from V and 4 bases from J, with 12 bases between. The CDR3 is 14 amino acids. The CDR3 reads CASSITGTGNTIYF. As DNA, the CDR3 is TGTGCCAGCAGCATAACAGGGACAGGAAACACCATATATTTT.

The chain uses TRBV19 and TRBJ1-4; D is uncertain. The CDR3 consists of 12 residues. Germline V gene lookup returns CDR1 LNHDA and CDR2 SQIVND (reference sequence). The germline V and J ends were trimmed by 5 bases and 14 bases, with 15 bases remaining between them. Written as DNA, the CDR3 is TGTGCCAGTAGTGCCCTACCAGGTCCCCTGTTTTTT. Residues: CASSALPGPLFF.

This chain uses TRBV10-2 with TRBJ2-3, with 7 bases lining up with TRBD1. With V trimmed by 0 bases and J by 6 bases, 3 bases remained unmatched. This CDR3 has 14 residues. CDR1 is WSHSY and CDR2 is SAAADI in the germline V gene. CDR3 region: CASSESKGADTQYF. For the CDR3, the DNA is TGCGCCAGCAGTGAGTCTAAGGGGGCGGATACGCAGTATTTT.

The rearrangement uses TRBV19 and TRBJ1-5; D uncertain. Trimming shortened V by 5 bases and J by 0 bases, and 11 bases separated the two germline ends. Germline V gives CDR1 LNHDA, CDR2 SQIVND (reference sequence). The CDR3 contains 15 residues. CDR3: CASSWALNSNQPQHF. CDR3 DNA sequence: TGTGCCAGTAGTTGGGCTTTAAATAGCAATCAGCCCCAGCATTTT.

The chain combines TRBV27 with TRBJ2-2, with 7 bases lining up with TRBD2. Germline CDR1 reads MNHEY; CDR2 reads SMNVEV (reference sequence). V lost 2 bases and J lost 3; bases outside the gene matches: 6. CDR3 length: 16 amino acids. The CDR3 spells CASSLREGRDTGELFF. The CDR3 DNA sequence: TGTGCCAGCAGTTTAAGGGAGGGGAGAGACACCGGGGAGCTGTTTTTT.